Listed here is a single TCR beta chain. Its target is unknown. These data are taken from a study of Tregs in tolerant kidney transplant recipients. Study outcomes and limitations: Biological reproducibility was not directly addressed in this study.

CDR1 is GTSNPN and CDR2 is SVGIG in the germline V gene (reference sequence). The CDR3 consists of 14 residues. The germline V and J ends were trimmed by 3 bases and 8 bases, with 14 bases remaining between them. Clones were read by immunoSEQ multiplex PCR, and TCRdb kept only the in-frame ones, dropping some. This table has 120,000 or so clones, almost 95% appearing once. The chain uses TRBV30 and TRBJ1-6, with D perhaps matching TRBD1 (5 bases). Material: CD4+ T cells from blood. The source of this sequence is a human donor in good health. The CDR3 region has the DNA TGTGCCTGGAGGCGGGTCAGGGTTTATTCACCCCTCCACTTT. Its translation is CAWRRVRVYSPLHF.